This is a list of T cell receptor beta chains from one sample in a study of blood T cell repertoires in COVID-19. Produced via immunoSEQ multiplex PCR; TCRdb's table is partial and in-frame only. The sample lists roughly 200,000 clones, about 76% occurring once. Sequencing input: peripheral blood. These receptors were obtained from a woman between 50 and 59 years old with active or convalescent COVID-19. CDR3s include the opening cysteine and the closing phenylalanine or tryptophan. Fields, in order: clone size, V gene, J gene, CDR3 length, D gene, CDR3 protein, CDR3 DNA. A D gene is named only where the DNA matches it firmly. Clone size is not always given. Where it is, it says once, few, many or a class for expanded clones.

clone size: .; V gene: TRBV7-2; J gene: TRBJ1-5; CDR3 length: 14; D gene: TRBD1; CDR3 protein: CASSSQGAHQPQHF; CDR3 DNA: TGTGCCAGCAGCTCACAGGGGGCCCATCAGCCCCAGCATTTT
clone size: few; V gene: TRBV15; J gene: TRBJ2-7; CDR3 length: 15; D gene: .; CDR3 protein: CATSRRGGAAGEQYF; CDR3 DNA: TGTGCCACCAGCAGACGGGGCGGGGCGGCGGGGGAGCAGTACTTC
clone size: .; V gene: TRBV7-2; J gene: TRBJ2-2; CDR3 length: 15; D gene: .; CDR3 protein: CASSLDSDSTGELFF; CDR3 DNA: TGTGCCAGCAGCTTAGATTCGGACAGCACCGGGGAGCTGTTTTTT
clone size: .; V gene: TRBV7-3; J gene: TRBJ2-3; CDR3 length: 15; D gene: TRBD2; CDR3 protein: CASSEIAGRTDTQYF; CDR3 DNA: TGTGCCAGCAGCGAGATAGCGGGCCGCACAGATACGCAGTATTTT
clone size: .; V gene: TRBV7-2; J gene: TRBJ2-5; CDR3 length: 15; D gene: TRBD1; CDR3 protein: CASSLEGTVKETQYF; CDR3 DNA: TGTGCCAGCAGCTTAGAGGGGACAGTGAAAGAGACCCAGTACTTC
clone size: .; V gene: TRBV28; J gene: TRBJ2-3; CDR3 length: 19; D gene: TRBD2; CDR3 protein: CASSLSTSGSLRGGDTQYF; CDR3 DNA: TGTGCCAGCAGTTTATCGACTAGCGGGAGTTTAAGGGGGGGAGATACGCAGTATTTT
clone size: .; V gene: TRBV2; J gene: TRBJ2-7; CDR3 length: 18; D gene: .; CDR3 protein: CASFSLASAGARYYEQYF; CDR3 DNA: TGTGCCAGCTTCAGTCTGGCCTCCGCGGGGGCCCGGTACTACGAGCAGTACTTC
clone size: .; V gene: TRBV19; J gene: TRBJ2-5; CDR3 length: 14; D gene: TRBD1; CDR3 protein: CASRDRVNYETQYF; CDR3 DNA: TGTGCCAGCCGGGACAGGGTAAATTATGAGACCCAGTACTTC
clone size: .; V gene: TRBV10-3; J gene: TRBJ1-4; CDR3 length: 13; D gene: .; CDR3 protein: CAISATEREKLFF; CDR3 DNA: TGTGCCATCAGTGCGACAGAGAGGGAAAAACTGTTTTTT
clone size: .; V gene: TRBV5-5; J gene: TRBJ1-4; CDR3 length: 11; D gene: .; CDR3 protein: CASSRDEKLFF; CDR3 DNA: TGTGCCAGCAGCCGAGATGAAAAACTGTTTTTT
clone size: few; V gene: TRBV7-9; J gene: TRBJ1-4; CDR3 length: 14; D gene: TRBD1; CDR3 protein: CASSSRGLGEKLFF; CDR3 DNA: TGTGCCAGCAGCTCCAGGGGGCTAGGTGAAAAACTGTTTTTT
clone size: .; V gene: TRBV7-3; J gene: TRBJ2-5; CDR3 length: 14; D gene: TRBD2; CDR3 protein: CASSKAGGLETQYF; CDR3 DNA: TGTGCCAGCAGCAAAGCGGGGGGGCTGGAGACCCAGTACTTC
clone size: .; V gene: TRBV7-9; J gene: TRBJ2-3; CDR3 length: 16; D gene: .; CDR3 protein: CASSLSGADGTDTQYF; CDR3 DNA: TGTGCCAGCAGCTTAAGTGGGGCGGACGGCACAGATACGCAGTATTTT
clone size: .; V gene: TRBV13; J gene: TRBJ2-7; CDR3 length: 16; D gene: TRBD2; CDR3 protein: CASSTRTSGTIYEQYF; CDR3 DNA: TGTGCCAGCAGCACCCGGACTAGCGGAACTATCTACGAGCAGTACTTC
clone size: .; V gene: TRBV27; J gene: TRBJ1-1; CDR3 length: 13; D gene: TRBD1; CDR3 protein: CASRKDRITEAFF; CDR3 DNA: TGTGCCAGCAGAAAGGACAGGATTACTGAAGCTTTCTTT
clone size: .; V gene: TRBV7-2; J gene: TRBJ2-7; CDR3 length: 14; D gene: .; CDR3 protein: CASSLGVRAYEQYF; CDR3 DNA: TGTGCCAGCAGCTTAGGGGTCAGGGCCTACGAGCAGTACTTC
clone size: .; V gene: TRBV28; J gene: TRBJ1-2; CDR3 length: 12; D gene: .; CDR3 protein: CASSPPGSGYTF; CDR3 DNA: TGTGCCAGCAGTCCCCCCGGTTCTGGCTACACCTTC
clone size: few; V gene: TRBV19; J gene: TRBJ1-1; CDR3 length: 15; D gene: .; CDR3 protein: CASSMRGKGDAEAFF; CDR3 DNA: TGTGCCAGTAGTATGAGGGGAAAGGGGGACGCTGAAGCTTTCTTT
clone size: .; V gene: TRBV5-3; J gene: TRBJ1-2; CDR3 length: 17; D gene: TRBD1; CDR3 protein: CARSSQDGTGNPYGYTF; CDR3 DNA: TGTGCCAGAAGCTCCCAGGACGGGACAGGGAACCCCTATGGCTACACCTTC
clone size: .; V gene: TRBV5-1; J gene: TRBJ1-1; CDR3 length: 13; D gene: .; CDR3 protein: CASRSQGNTEAFF; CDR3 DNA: TGCGCCAGCAGATCACAGGGAAACACTGAAGCTTTCTTT
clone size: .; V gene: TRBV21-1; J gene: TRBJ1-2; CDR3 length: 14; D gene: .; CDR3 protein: CASSKPGQGWGYTF; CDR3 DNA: TGTGCCAGCAGCAAACCGGGACAGGGTTGGGGCTACACCTTC
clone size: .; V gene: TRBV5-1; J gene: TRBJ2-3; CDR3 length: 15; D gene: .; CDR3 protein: CASSLGGEATDTQYF; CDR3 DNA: TGCGCCAGCAGCTTAGGCGGGGAGGCCACAGATACGCAGTATTTT
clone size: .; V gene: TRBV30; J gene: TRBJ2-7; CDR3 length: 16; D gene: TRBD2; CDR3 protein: CAWSGQRGYHVYEQYF; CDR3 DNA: TGTGCCTGGAGTGGGCAGCGGGGATACCACGTTTACGAGCAGTACTTC
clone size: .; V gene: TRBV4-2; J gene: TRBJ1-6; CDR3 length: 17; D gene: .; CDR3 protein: CASSHHQGAAYNSPLHF; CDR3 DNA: TGTGCCAGCAGCCACCACCAAGGGGCCGCCTATAATTCACCCCTCCACTTT
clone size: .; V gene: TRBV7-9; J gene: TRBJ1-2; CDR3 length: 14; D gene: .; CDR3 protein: CASSLVSRRDGYTF; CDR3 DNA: TGTGCCAGCAGCTTAGTGTCCCGGAGGGATGGCTACACCTTC
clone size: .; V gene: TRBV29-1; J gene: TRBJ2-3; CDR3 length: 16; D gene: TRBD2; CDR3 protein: CSVAPFTSGGTDTQYF; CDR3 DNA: TGCAGCGTTGCGCCATTTACTAGCGGGGGTACAGATACGCAGTATTTT
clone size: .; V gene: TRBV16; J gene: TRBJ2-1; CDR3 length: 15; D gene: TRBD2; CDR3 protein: CASSPLAGEYNEQFF; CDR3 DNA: TGTGCCAGCAGCCCCCTAGCGGGGGAATACAATGAGCAGTTCTTC
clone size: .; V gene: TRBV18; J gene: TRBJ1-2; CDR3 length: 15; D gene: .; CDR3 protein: CASSPQERGGYGYTF; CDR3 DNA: TGTGCCAGCTCACCACAGGAAAGGGGAGGCTATGGCTACACCTTC
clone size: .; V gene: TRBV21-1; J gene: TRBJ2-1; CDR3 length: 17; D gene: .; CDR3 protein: CASSNKTGDLGDNEQFF; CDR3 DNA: TGTGCCAGCAGCAATAAGACAGGGGACCTGGGCGACAATGAGCAGTTCTTC
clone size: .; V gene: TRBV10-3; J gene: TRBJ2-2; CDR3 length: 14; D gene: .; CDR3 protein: CAIRKLAGTGELFF; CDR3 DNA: TGTGCCATCAGGAAACTAGCCGGTACCGGGGAGCTGTTTTTT
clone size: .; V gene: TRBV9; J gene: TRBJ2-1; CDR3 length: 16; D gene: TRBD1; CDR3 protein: CASSVRTGVTNNEQFF; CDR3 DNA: TGTGCCAGCAGCGTAAGGACAGGGGTGACAAACAATGAGCAGTTCTTC